This entry is about one TCR beta chain. No antigen is known for it. The sample is drawn from a study of cytomegalovirus exposure and HLA in healthy donors. Study observations and caveats: At a 0.05 false discovery rate, a later analysis found around 15,000 TCR beta sequences to be associated with HLA alleles.

Primers for the PCR totalled 60 Vbeta and 13 Jbeta. In the original processing: Among the unique TCR beta chains that a later analysis counted, 80 million to 100 million in all, approximately 12 million were shared. Clones were read by immunoSEQ multiplex PCR, and TCRdb kept only the in-frame ones, dropping some. D and trimming come from the DNA, and the V and J calls and clone size come from that table. Here the sample spans roughly 150,000 clones, roughly 80% being singletons. Donors in the study were healthy people who gave bone marrow. At the time of sampling, donors were nominally healthy, though unrecorded immune exposures were likely. CDR3 length: 16 amino acids. Germline CDR1 and CDR2: SQVTM and ANQGSEA.

Material for sequencing was PBMCs. The TCR was taken from a male donor in good health and CMV-seronegative. This chain uses TRBV29-1 with TRBJ2-5; 10 nucleotides align to TRBD2. CDR3 sequence reads: CSGGASGGVYQETQYF. CDR3 nucleotide sequence: TGCAGTGGGGGGGCTAGCGGGGGTGTATACCAAGAGACCCAGTACTTC.